This T cell receptor (beta chain) was documented in a study of post-analysis software for immune sequencing data. V trimming: 6 bases; J trimming: 3 bases; junction bases outside the gene matches: 5. The CDR3 length is 16 residues. CDR1 is WSHSY, CDR2 SAAADI, per germline. General study results and limits: In patients, five or six TRBV segments were more frequent than in controls, with TRBV5-6, TRBV5-1 and TRBV20-1 among them. F measure clustering grouped samples strongly by preparation batch.

This clonotype was counted only a few times. The antigen is undetermined. Unique-molecular-identifier-tagged TCR beta cDNA libraries were used. A population of about 1 to 11 million T cells gave rise to roughly 0.5 million cDNA molecules. TCRdb reprocessed the PCR reads with MiXCR, giving one entry per CDR3 protein. In the table there are roughly 620,000 distinct CDR3 sequences, 44% of which are singletons. Source material: blood. The receptor's source is a girl aged 5-17 years with multiple sclerosis. The chain links TRBV10-2 to TRBJ2-1; 13 nucleotides agree with TRBD2. The CDR3 loop is CASRQGLAGLYNEQFF. CDR3 bases: TGCGCCAGCAGGCAGGGACTAGCGGGACTCTACAATGAGCAGTTCTTC.